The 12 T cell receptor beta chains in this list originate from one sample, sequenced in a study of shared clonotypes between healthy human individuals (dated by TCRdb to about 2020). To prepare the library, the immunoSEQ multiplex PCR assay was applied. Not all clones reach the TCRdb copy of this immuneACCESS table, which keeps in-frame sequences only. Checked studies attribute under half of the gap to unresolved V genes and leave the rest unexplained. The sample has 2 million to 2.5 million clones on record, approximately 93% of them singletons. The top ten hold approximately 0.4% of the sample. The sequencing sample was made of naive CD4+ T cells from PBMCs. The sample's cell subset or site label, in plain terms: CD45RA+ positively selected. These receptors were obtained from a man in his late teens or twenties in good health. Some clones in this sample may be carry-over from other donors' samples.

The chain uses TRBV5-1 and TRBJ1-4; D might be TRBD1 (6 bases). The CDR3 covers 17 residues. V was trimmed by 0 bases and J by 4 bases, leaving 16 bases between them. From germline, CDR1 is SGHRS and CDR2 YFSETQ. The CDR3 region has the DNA TGCGCCAGCAGCTTGGAAAGAGGTGGGGGCCTTAATGAAAAACTGTTTTTT. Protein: CASSLERGGGLNEKLFF.

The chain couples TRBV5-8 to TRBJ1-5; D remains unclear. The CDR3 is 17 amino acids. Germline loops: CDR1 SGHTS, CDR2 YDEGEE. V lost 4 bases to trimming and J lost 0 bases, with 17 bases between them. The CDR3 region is CASSDMKAALSNQPQHF. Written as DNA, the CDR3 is TGTGCCAGCAGCGACATGAAGGCAGCCCTTAGCAATCAGCCCCAGCATTTT.

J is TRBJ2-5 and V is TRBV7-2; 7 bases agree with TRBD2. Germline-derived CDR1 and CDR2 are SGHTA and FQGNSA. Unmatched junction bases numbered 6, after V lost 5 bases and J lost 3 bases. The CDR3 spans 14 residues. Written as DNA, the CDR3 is TGTGCCAGCAGCACCGGGACTACTAAAGAGACCCAGTACTTC. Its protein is CASSTGTTKETQYF.

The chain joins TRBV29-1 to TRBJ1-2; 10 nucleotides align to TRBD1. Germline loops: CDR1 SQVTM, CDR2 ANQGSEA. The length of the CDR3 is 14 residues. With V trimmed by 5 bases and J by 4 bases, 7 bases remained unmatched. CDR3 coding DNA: TGCAGCGTTACCCCAGGGACAGGGGTCTATGGCTACACCTTC. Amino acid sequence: CSVTPGTGVYGYTF.

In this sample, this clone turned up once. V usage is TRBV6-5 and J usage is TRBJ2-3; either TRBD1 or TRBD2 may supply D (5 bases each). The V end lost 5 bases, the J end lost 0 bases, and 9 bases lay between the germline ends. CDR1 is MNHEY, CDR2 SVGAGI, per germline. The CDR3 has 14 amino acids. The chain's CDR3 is CASSARDSTDTQYF. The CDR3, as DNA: TGTGCCAGCAGTGCCCGGGACAGCACAGATACGCAGTATTTT.

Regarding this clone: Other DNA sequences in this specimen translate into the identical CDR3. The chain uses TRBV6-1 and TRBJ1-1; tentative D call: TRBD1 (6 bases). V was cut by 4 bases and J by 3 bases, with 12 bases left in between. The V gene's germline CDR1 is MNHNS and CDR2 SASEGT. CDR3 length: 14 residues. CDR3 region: CASSVRGEDTEAFF. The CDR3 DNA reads TGTGCCAGCAGTGTCAGGGGAGAGGACACTGAAGCTTTCTTT.

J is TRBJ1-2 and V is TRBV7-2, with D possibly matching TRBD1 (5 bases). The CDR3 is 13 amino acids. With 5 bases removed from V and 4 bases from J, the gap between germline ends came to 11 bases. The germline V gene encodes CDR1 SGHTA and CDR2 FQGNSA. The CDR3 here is CASSAGQGYGYTF. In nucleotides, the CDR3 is TGTGCCAGCAGCGCGGGGCAGGGCTATGGCTACACCTTC.

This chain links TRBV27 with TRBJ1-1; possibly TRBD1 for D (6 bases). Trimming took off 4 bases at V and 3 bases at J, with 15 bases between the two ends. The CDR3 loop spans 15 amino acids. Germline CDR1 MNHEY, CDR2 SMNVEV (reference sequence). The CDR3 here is CASSSPPGAHTEAFF. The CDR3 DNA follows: TGTGCCAGCAGTTCTCCCCCAGGGGCGCACACTGAAGCTTTCTTT.

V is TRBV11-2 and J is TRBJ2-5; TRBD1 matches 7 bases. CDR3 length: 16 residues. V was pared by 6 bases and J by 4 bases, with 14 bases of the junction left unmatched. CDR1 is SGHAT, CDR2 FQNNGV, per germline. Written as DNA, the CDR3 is TGTGCCAGCAGTTCTAACAGGGGAATTTCGGGAGAGACCCAGTACTTC. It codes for CASSSNRGISGETQYF.

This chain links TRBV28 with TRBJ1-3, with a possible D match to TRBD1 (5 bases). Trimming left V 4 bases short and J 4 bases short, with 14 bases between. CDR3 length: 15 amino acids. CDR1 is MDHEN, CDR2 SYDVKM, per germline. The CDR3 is CASSSAGTPGNTIYF. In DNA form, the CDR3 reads TGTGCCAGCAGTTCGGCCGGGACTCCGGGAAACACCATATATTTT.

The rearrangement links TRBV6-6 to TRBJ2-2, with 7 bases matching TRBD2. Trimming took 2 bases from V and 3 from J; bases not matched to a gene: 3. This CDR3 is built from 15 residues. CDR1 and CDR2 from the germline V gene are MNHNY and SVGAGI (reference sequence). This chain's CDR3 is CASSYAGRDTGELFF. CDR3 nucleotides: TGTGCCAGCAGTTACGCTGGGAGGGACACCGGGGAGCTGTTTTTT.

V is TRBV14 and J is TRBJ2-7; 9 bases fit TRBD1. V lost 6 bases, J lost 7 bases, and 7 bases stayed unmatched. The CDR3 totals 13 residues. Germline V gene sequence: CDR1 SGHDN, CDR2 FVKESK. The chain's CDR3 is CASRGTGKEEQYF. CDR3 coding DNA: TGTGCCAGCAGGGGGACAGGGAAAGAAGAGCAGTACTTC.